This T cell receptor (beta chain) appears in the sequencing data of a study of T-cell memory formation after mild COVID-19. At the level of the study: There were largely donor-specific TCR clusters. The study's findings and limits: Within pre-infection memory, some responding clones were found, suggesting cross-reactive memory joined. CD4+ contracting clones lay mainly in CM and EM, CD8+ ones in EMRA.

Libraries for TCRalpha and TCRbeta carried sample barcodes and unique molecular identifiers via 5'RACE. From the 5' RACE reads, TCRdb called clonotypes with MiXCR, one entry per CDR3 protein. The sample contains under 250,000 distinct CDR3 sequences, approximately 15% of which appear only once. A few counts support this clonotype. Its antigen remains unknown. Germline CDR1 and CDR2: KGHDR and SFDVKD. This CDR3 region has 16 residues. The V and J ends lost 3 bases and 6 bases, in that order; junction bases with no gene match: 6. The receptor comes from an adult woman who had mild COVID-19 (a few samples of this study predate the infection). Cell type and time point are not known. The rearrangement links TRBV24-1 to TRBJ2-2, with 10 bases that match TRBD1. Sequenced input: PBMCs or a T cell subset sorted from them (not recorded which). The CDR3: CATSDRDRGVPGELFF. CDR3 nucleotide sequence: TGTGCCACCAGTGATAGGGACAGGGGCGTCCCCGGGGAGCTGTTTTTT.